The 9 T cell receptor beta chains below come from one sample, sequenced in a study of tumor-infiltrating lymphocytes in glioblastoma multiforme (dated by TCRdb to the late 2010s). TCRdb shows the sequencer as Illumina HiSeq 2500. TCRB libraries were built from RNA via three nested multiplex PCR rounds using a modified ARM-PCR protocol with multiple V-beta primers and a C-beta primer. TCRdb reprocessing: public reads trimmed at Q25 with fastp, clones called with MiXCR, in-frame beta chains kept. Each CDR3 protein gets just one entry, which takes the most common genes and DNA from the rows behind it. The sample table records some 32,000 distinct CDR3 sequences; roughly 64% of these occur just once. The ten largest make up 33% of the sample. Specimen: brain tumor tissue. All receptors come from a male donor with glioblastoma.

This sequence joins TRBV2 and TRBJ2-5; TRBD1 matches 10 bases. From germline, CDR1 is SNHLY and CDR2 FYNNEI. The ends lost 6 bases at V and 5 bases at J; junction bases unmatched: 9. The CDR3 runs 15 residues. The CDR3 DNA is TGTGCCAGCAGGCCTCGACAGGGGGCCCGGGAGACCCAGTACTTC. Its translation is CASRPRQGARETQYF.

A remark on this clonotype: One end of the junction does not line up with germline, which may come from a read error. This chain joins TRBV6-6 and TRBJ2-2; D is perhaps TRBD2 (5 bases). This CDR3 region has 11 residues. In germline, CDR1 is MNHNY, CDR2 SVGAGI (reference sequence). In DNA form, the CDR3 reads TGTGCCATAGGTGACACCGGGGAGCTGCTTTTC. The encoded protein is CAIGDTGELLF.

Points on this clonotype: Relative to the germline gene, one junction end is altered; a read error may explain this. The chain employs TRBV4-2 and TRBJ2-7, with 11 bases aligning to TRBD2. The CDR3 consists of 20 residues. Germline V CDR1 and CDR2: LGHNA, YNFKEQ. CDR3 region: CASRQDLVRIAGGPTNEQYF. The CDR3 DNA is TGTGCCAGCAGACAAGACTTAGTGCGGATAGCGGGAGGGCCGACTAACGAGCAGTACTTC.

This clonotype was picked up a small number of times. V is TRBV19 and J is TRBJ1-3, with 9 bases that match TRBD1. This CDR3 region has 16 residues. Trimming at V came to 4 bases and at J to 1 base, leaving 5 bases not matched to a gene. The V gene's germline CDR1 is LNHDA and CDR2 SQIVND (reference sequence). In DNA form, the CDR3 reads TGTGCCAGTAGTACCCTCGGGACAGGGTCTGGAAACACCATATATTTT. It encodes CASSTLGTGSGNTIYF.

The sample holds a few counts of this clonotype. At one of its ends the junction is not consistent with the germline gene, which may arise from a read error. The chain employs TRBV4-1 and TRBJ2-3; D is ambiguous. The CDR3 is 17 residues long. Germline CDR1 MGHRA, CDR2 YSYEKL. The CDR3, as DNA: TGCGCTAGCAGCCAAGTTCCTACCCGCTCTGGCACAGATACGCAGTATTTT. This sequence encodes CASSQVPTRSGTDTQYF.

To note about this clonotype: This may be a read error: a much more frequent sequence differs by one nucleotide. The V gene is TRBV6-5, the J gene TRBJ1-2, with 9 bases lining up with TRBD1. The CDR3 runs to 14 residues. Germline assignment: CDR1 MNHEY and CDR2 SVGAGI. The CDR3 loop is CASSRQGGNCGYTF. DNA of the CDR3: TGTGCCAGCAGCCGACAGGGGGGGAACTGTGGCTACACCTTC.

The chain employs TRBV9 and TRBJ1-2; 9 bases map to TRBD1. Germline CDR1 is SGDLS and CDR2 is YYNGEE. The CDR3 has 15 amino acids. The trim removed 3 bases at V and 3 bases at J, leaving 6 bases unmatched. CDR3: CASSADRGRDYGYTF. For the CDR3, the DNA is TGTGCCAGCAGCGCAGACAGGGGGAGGGACTATGGCTACACCTTC.

There are many counts of this clonotype. The rearrangement links TRBV5-4 to TRBJ2-5, with D possibly TRBD1 on 6 matching bases. Germline assignment: CDR1 SGHNT and CDR2 YYREEE (reference sequence). V lost 2 bases, J lost 3 bases, and 14 bases lay in between. CDR3 length equals 15 residues. The CDR3 region is CASSLQGGRKETQYF. In nucleotides, the CDR3 is TGTGCCAGCAGCTTACAGGGCGGTCGGAAAGAGACCCAGTACTTC.

This clonotype has at least ten counts. This chain connects TRBV6-1 to TRBJ1-2; 7 bases are a match to TRBD1. CDR1 is MNHNS, CDR2 SASEGT, per germline. The length of the CDR3 is 14 residues. V lost 5 bases to trimming and J lost 4 bases; unmatched junction nucleotides: 7. CDR3 in DNA: TGTGCCAGCAGTAGCACAGGGGCTTCCTATGGCTACACCTTC. It encodes CASSSTGASYGYTF.